This TCR beta chain was identified in a study of shared clonotypes between healthy human individuals. Deep was the level at which the assay was run. Assay: immunoSEQ multiplex PCR; the TCRdb copy retains only in-frame clones and omits some. Among over a million clones, roughly 95% were seen once, and the ten largest hold roughly 1.2%. This CDR3 has 15 amino acids. From germline, CDR1 is SGHNT and CDR2 YYREEE (reference sequence). V gave up 0 bases and J gave up 3 bases, with 11 bases separating them. Turning to this clone: Its antigen is still unknown. Other DNA variants within this sample encode the same CDR3.

General study findings and limits: Compared with clonotypes that all four donors shared, non-shared clonotypes had lower generation probabilities. Sequencing depth was expected to influence donor clonotype sharing. The study found roughly 5% of naive CD4 clonotypes shared across four donors.

The sample comprised naive CD4+ T cells sorted from blood. The subset was: CD45RA+ positively selected. The sequence derives from a man aged 25 to 40 in good health. V gene TRBV5-4 combines with J gene TRBJ2-3; weak D call: TRBD2 (6 bases). CDR3 loop: CASSLDRGRTDTQYF. CDR3 DNA sequence: TGTGCCAGCAGCTTGGATCGGGGGAGGACAGATACGCAGTATTTT. Variable domain in full (rest from reference TRBV5-4 and TRBJ2-3): ETGVTQSPTHLIKTRGQQVTLRCSSQSGHNTVSWYQQALGQGPQFIFQYYREEENGRGNFPPRFSGLQFPNYSSELNVNALELDDSALYLCASSLDRGRTDTQYFGPGTRLTVL.